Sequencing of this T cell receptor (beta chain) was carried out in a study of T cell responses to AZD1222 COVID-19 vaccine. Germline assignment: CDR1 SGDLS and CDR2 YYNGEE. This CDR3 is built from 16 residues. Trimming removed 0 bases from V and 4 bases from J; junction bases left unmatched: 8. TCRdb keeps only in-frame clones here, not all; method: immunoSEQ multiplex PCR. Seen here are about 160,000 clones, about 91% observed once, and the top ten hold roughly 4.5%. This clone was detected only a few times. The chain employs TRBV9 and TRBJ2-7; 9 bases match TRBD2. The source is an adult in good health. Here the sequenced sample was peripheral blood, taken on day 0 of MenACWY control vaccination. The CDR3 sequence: CASSVDISGRGYEQYF. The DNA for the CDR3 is TGTGCCAGCAGCGTAGATATTAGCGGGAGAGGGTACGAGCAGTACTTC.